Following are 5 T cell receptor beta chains from one sample sequenced in a study of cytomegalovirus exposure and HLA in healthy donors. PCR was performed using 60 Vbeta and 13 Jbeta primers. Assay: immunoSEQ multiplex PCR; the TCRdb copy retains only in-frame clones and omits some. The data hold fewer than 150,000 clones, with approximately 80% observed a single time. Sequences were obtained from PBMCs. The origin of the receptors is a man aged 18 to 30 in good health and CMV-seronegative.

In this sample, this clone turned up a few times. The gene calls are TRBV11-2 and TRBJ2-7, with 10 bases aligning to TRBD1. CDR1 and CDR2 from the germline V gene are SGHAT and FQNNGV. J lost 4 bases, V lost 4 bases, and 10 bases had no gene match. The CDR3 contains 16 residues. The CDR3 region has the DNA TGTGCCAGCAGCTCGGACCCCCGGACAGGGGGGTACGAGCAGTACTTC. Its protein is CASSSDPRTGGYEQYF. The full variable domain, rest sourced from reference TRBV11-2 and TRBJ2-7, is EAGVAQSPRYKIIEKRQSVAFWCNPISGHATLYWYQQILGQGPKLLIQFQNNGVVDDSQLPKDRFSAERLKGVDSTLKIQPAKLEDSAVYLCASSSDPRTGGYEQYFGPGTRLTVT.

The rearrangement joins TRBV5-1 to TRBJ2-1, with TRBD2 identical over 8 bases. Germline V gives CDR1 SGHRS, CDR2 YFSETQ. V was pared by 0 bases and J by 7 bases, with 9 bases of the junction left unmatched. This CDR3 is built from 16 residues. The CDR3 reads CASSLAGAGGRNEQFF. CDR3 DNA: TGCGCCAGCAGCTTGGCCGGGGCGGGGGGTAGGAATGAGCAGTTCTTC.

The V gene is TRBV5-1, the J gene TRBJ2-1, with 8 bases lining up with TRBD2. CDR3 length equals 14 residues. Losses at the gene ends were 3 bases for V and 4 bases for J; bases not matched to a gene: 3. Germline CDR1 is SGHRS and CDR2 is YFSETQ. The CDR3 DNA follows: TGCGCCAGCAGCTCCAGCGGGAGATACAATGAGCAGTTCTTC. Its protein product is CASSSSGRYNEQFF.

This sequence joins TRBV19 and TRBJ2-1, with 7 bases fitting TRBD2. CDR3 size: 16 residues. The V gene end was trimmed by 3 bases and the J gene end by 2 bases; junction bases not matched to a gene: 7. Germline-derived CDR1 and CDR2 are LNHDA and SQIVND (reference sequence). This chain's CDR3 is CASSIGGRNPYNEQFF. As DNA, the CDR3 is TGTGCCAGTAGTATCGGCGGGAGAAATCCCTACAATGAGCAGTTCTTC.

The V call is TRBV5-6, the J call TRBJ2-5, with a tentative D call TRBD2 (6 bases). Germline-derived CDR1 and CDR2 are SGHDT and YYEEEE. CDR3 size: 17 residues. Trimming removed 4 bases from V and 6 bases from J, with 25 bases in between. CDR3 DNA: TGTGCCAGCAGCCACGTGGTAGCTGGGGGGTTCGCTAAGACCCAGTACTTC. Its protein is CASSHVVAGGFAKTQYF.